The following is a TCR beta chain sequence with its context. This clone's antigen is unknown. Base quality data are lacking; no much larger clone is found one base away. Donors were healthy HIV-negative adults with no recently reported acute infections or vaccinations. Only Caucasian adults living in Nashville, Tennessee, USA were represented among the donors. CD4+ T cells were enriched by magnetic negative selection; naive cells were then positively selected on CD45RA, and the negative fraction formed the memory subset. After blood collection by leukapheresis, PBMCs were isolated using Ficoll-Histopaque density gradient centrifugation and then cryopreserved in the vapor phase of liquid nitrogen. Analytical flow cytometry was used to check the purity and quantity of every magnetically sorted T cell population. From each sorted fraction, genomic DNA was isolated and quantified by UV absorbance on a Nanodrop 2000c.

The junction carries 12 bases between V and J, which are trimmed by 5 bases and 1 base respectively. From the cysteine through the phenylalanine, the CDR3 covers 15 amino acids. CDR3 DNA only is kept here, 45 bases in frame from base 1. The germline V gene (reference sequence) specifies SEHNR as CDR1 and FQNEAQ as CDR2. These data belong to a study of shared clonotypes between healthy human individuals (dated by TCRdb to 2018 to 2021). Regarding the complete study: A couple of women and a few men aged 18 to 49 years were included in the cohort. Per donor, leukapheresis produced somewhere between about 0.8 and 9.5 billion PBMCs. Blood TCR repertoires of about five healthy adults were deeply sequenced to estimate repertoire size and the extent of clonotype sharing between individuals. For each donor, three plates each were used for CD4 naive and CD4 memory, two plates were used for CD8 naive, and one plate was used for CD8 memory. Different laboratories and diverse techniques were used to prepare libraries and sequence TCR repertoires, to increase sequencing depth and limit assay-specific biases. General findings and caveats noted by the study authors: Compared with non-shared clonotypes, clonotypes shared by all four sorted-subset donors had higher generation probabilities. Larger estimated clonotype richness was generally found for naive subsets than for memory subsets. Pairwise subsampling led to the expectation that sequencing depth would affect the degree of clonotype sharing among donors. Across four donors, 5% to 6% of naive CD4, approximately 3.5% of naive CD8, roughly 2.3% of memory CD4, and roughly 0.4% of memory CD8 clonotypes were shared. Because the study included only a small number of donors, the genetic and exposure-history diversity represented was limited. Rarefaction of sorted-subset datasets indicated incomplete sequencing despite the large sequencing depth. Only blood was sampled, and tissue TCR repertoires likely differ from those in blood.

TCR CDR3 regions were amplified from genomic DNA by multiplex PCR using the deep immunoSEQ assay. For each cell subset, the extracted genomic DNA was distributed evenly across all wells of several immunoSEQ 96-well plates, and each plate served as one replicate. For sorted subsets, around 200 ng genomic DNA, equal to tens of thousands of T cell genomes, was loaded into each replicate PCR. The purified libraries were quantified using a Qubit 3.0 fluorometer, sized with a Bioanalyzer 2100, and then quantified again using the KAPA Library Quantification kit. Every immunoSEQ 96-well plate was sequenced on a separate single-read 150-cycle Illumina NextSeq 550 flow cell. Regarding the original processing steps: Because the immunoSEQ output held only junctional sequences and lacked quality scores, the filtering could not match the filtering applied to full-length reads. To assign V/J genes and CDR3, sequences were annotated using PyIR, a Python wrapper for IgBLAST v1.9, with IMGT germline references. Any read was removed if the V/J assignment was weak (E-value above 1e-6), the CDR3 was missing, or the read contained stop codons, out-of-frame junctions, or ambiguous translated residues. A V3J clonotype was defined by an identical inferred V gene, J gene, and CDR3 amino acid sequence. Percentage overlap between repertoires was computed as shared unique clonotypes divided by the size of the smaller repertoire. RTK rarefaction, the Chao1 estimator, and Recon v2.1 estimates of unobserved clonotypes were used to assess repertoire richness. Generation probabilities were computed with OLGA for all TCRbeta clonotypes obtained by the gDNA method from several donors. Held by TCRdb, this immuneACCESS table contains in-frame sequences only and omits some clones. Under half of the omission traces to an unresolved V gene where checked; the cause of the rest is unknown. V, J and clone size reflect that table, while D and trimming were determined from the DNA. For this sample the table gives hundreds of thousands of clones, of which 90% to 97% were detected only once. Of the sample, about 0.064% falls within the top ten clones.

The rearranged segments are TRBV7-9 and TRBJ1-5; a tentative D call is TRBD1 (6 bases match). The receptor was derived from a woman aged 25 to 45 in good health. Sequencing was done on a sample of naive CD4+ T cells sorted from blood. The sample's cell subset or site label is to be understood as: CD45RA+ positively selected. The bases are TGTGCCAGCAGCCCGACAGGACCAAGCAATCAGCCCCAGCATTTT. The encoded protein is CASSPTGPSNQPQHF. This CDR3, with the reference TRBV7-9 and TRBJ1-5 proteins standing in past its ends, gives the full variable domain DTGVSQNPRHKITKRGQNVTFRCDPISEHNRLYWYRQTLGQGPEFLTYFQNEAQLEKSRLLSDRFSAERPKGSFSTLEIQRTEQGDSAMYLCASSPTGPSNQPQHFGDGTRLSIL.